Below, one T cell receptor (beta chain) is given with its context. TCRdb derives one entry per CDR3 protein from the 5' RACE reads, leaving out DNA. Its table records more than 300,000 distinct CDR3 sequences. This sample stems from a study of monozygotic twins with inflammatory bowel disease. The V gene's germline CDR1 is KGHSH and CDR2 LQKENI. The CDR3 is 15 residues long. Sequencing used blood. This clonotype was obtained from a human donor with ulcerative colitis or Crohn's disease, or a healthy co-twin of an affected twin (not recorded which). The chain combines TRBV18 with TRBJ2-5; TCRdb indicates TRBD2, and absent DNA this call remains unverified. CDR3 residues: CASSEAGTFQETQYF.